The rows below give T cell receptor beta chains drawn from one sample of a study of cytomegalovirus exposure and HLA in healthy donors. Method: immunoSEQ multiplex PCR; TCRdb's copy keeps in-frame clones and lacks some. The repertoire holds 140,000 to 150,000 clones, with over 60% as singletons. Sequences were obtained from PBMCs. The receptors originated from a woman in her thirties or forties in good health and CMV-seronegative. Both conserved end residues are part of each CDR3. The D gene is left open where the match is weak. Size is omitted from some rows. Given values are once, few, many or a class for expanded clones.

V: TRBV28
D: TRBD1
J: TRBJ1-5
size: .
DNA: TGTGCCAGCAAGACAGGGACAGATATCAGCACCCAGCATTTT
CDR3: CASKTGTDISTQHF

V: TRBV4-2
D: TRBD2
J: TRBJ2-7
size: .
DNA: TGTGCCAGCAGCCAATTGAACGGGAGGACCTACGAGCAGTACTTC
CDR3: CASSQLNGRTYEQYF

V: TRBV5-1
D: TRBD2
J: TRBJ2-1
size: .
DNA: TGCGCCAGCAGCTTGGGACTAGCGGGGGTTGAGCAGTTCTTC
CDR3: CASSLGLAGVEQFF

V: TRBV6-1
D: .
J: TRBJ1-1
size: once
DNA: TGTGCCAGCATTGGGGACTTCCGGGCAGATTTCTTT
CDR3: CASIGDFRADFF

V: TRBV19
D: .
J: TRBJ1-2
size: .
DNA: TGTGCCAGTAGTGGAGACAGGAGAGCTAACTATGGCTACACCTTC
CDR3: CASSGDRRANYGYTF

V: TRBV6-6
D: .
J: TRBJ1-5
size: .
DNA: TGTGCCAGCAGTTATTTGCTGGCGGTAGGTCAGCCCCAGCATTTT
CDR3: CASSYLLAVGQPQHF

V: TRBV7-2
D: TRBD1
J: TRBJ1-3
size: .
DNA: TGTGCCAGCAGCCCCCGGGACAGGGGCCTATCTTCTGGAAACACCATATATTTT
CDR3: CASSPRDRGLSSGNTIYF

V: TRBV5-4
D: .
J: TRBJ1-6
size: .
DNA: TGTGCCAGCAGCCGGGTCCGGGGAGGGACAACGGGGTATTCACCCCTCCACTTT
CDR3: CASSRVRGGTTGYSPLHF

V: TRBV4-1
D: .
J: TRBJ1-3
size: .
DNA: TGCGCCAGCACAACGACAGTAGGAAACACCATATATTTT
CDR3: CASTTTVGNTIYF

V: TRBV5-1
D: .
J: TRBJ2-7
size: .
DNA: TGCGCCAGCAGCTTGGTGTCAGGGGCGGATGGTTACGAGCAGTACTTC
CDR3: CASSLVSGADGYEQYF

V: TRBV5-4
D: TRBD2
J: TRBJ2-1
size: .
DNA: TGTGCCAGCAGCGGGGGGACTAGCGGGAGTGGTAATGAGCAGTTCTTC
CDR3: CASSGGTSGSGNEQFF

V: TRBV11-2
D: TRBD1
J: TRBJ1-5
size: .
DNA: TGTGCCAGCAGACGGGACAGTTATCAGCCCCAGCATTTT
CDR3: CASRRDSYQPQHF

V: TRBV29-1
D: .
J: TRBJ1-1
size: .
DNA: TGCAGCGTTGGAACAGCCGAAGCTTTCTTT
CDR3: CSVGTAEAFF

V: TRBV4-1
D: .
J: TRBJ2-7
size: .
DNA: TGCGCCAGCAGCCAGAATAGCGGAAACTACGAGCAGTACTTC
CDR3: CASSQNSGNYEQYF

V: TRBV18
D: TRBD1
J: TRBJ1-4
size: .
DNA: TGTGCCAGCTCACCCGGGACAGGTAGTCGAGAAAAACTGTTTTTT
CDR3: CASSPGTGSREKLFF

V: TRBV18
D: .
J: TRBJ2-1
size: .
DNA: TGTGCCAGCTCACCGGCGGGGTTTGGCTACAATGAGCAGTTCTTC
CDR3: CASSPAGFGYNEQFF

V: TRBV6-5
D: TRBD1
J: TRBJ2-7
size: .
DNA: TGTGCCAGCAGTCCGTGGACAGGGGAATACGAGCAGTACTTC
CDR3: CASSPWTGEYEQYF

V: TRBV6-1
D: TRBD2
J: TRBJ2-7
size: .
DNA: TGTGCCAGCATCCGGACTAGCGGGACCCCCTACGAGCAGTACTTC
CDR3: CASIRTSGTPYEQYF

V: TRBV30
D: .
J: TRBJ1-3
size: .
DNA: TGTGCCTGGTTTAGCTCTGGAAACACCATATATTTT
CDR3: CAWFSSGNTIYF

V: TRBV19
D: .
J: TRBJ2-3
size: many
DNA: TGTGCCAGTAGTGTAAACCTAGCGACTAGCACAGATACGCAGTATTTT
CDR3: CASSVNLATSTDTQYF

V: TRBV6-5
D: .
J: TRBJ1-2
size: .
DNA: TGTGCCAGCAGGTCCTCGGCTAACTATGGCTACACCTTC
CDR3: CASRSSANYGYTF

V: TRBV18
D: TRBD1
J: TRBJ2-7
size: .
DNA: TGTGCCAGCTCACCAGTGGGGACAGTAGGCTACGAGCAGTACTTC
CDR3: CASSPVGTVGYEQYF

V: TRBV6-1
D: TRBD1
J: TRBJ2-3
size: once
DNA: TGTGCCAGCAGTGAAGGTTATAACAGGGGTGAGGATTTT
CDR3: CASSEGYNRGEDF

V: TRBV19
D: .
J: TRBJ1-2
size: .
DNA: TGTGCCAGTTTTCGCGTGGCAGGGAGGGAAGGGGGCTACACCTTC
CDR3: CASFRVAGREGGYTF

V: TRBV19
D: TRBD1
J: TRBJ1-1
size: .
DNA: TGTGCCAGCCTCAGGGGGCAGTTCACTGAAGCTTTCTTT
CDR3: CASLRGQFTEAFF

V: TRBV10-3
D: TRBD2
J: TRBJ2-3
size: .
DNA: TGTGCCATCGCCTACACTAGCGGGAGCGCAGATACGCAGTATTTT
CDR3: CAIAYTSGSADTQYF

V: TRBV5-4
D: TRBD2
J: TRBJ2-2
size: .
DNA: TGTGCCAGCAGCTTTCGACTAGCGGGGAACACCGGGGAGCTGTTTTTT
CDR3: CASSFRLAGNTGELFF

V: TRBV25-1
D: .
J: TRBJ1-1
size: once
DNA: TGTGCCAGCATGGTAGACACTGAAGCTTTCTTT
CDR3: CASMVDTEAFF

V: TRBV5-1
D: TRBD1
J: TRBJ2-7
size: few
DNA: TGCGCCAGCAGCTTGTCGGGGACAGGGGGTTTCGAGCAGTACTTC
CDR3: CASSLSGTGGFEQYF

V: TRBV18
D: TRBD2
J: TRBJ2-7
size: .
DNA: TGTGCCAGCTCACGATGGACTAGCGGTTCCTACGAGCAGTACTTC
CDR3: CASSRWTSGSYEQYF

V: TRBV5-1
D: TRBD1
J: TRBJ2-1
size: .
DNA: TGCGCCAGCAGCTCGGACAGGGTCAATGAGCAGTTCTTC
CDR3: CASSSDRVNEQFF

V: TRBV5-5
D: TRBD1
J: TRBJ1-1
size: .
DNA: TGTGCCAGCAGCCCATACAGGGGCATGAGCACTGAAGCTTTCTTT
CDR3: CASSPYRGMSTEAFF

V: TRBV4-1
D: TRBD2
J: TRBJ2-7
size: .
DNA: TGCGCCAGCAGCCAAACCTTAGCGGGAGGGCCGGGGGAGCAGTACTTC
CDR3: CASSQTLAGGPGEQYF

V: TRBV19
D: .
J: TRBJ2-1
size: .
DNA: TGTGCCAGTAGTATAATGGGAGACTCCTACAATGAGCAGTTCTTC
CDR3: CASSIMGDSYNEQFF

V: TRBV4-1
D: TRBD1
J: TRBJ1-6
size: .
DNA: TGCGCCAGCAGCCAAGATTTGGGGAAAGGGGGCTTTACTTCACCCCTCCACTTT
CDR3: CASSQDLGKGGFTSPLHF

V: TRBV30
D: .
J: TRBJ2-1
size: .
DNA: TGTGCCTGGAGTGTGCAGGGGATGAATTACAATGAGCAGTTCTTC
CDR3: CAWSVQGMNYNEQFF

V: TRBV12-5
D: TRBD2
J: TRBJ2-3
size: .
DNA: TGTGCTAGCTCTAGCGGGTCCACAGATACGCAGTATTTT
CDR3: CASSSGSTDTQYF

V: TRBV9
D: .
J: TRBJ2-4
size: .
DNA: TGTGCCAGCACTATACAGGTAGCCAAAAACATTCAGTACTTC
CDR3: CASTIQVAKNIQYF

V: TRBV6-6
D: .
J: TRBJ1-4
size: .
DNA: TGTGCCAGCAGTTCCCAGGGTATTAATGAAAAACTGTTTTTT
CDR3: CASSSQGINEKLFF

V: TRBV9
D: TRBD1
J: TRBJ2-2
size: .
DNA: TGTGCCAGCAGCGTAGATTCCTGGACAGGAAGATCCGGGGAGCTGTTTTTT
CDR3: CASSVDSWTGRSGELFF

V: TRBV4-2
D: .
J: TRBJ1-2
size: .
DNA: TGTGCCAGCAGCCAGGGGGCGGTGCCACGGGATGGCTACACCTTC
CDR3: CASSQGAVPRDGYTF

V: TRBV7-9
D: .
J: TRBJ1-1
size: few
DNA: TGTGCCAGCAGCTCCCTTGCGGGGAACACTGAAGCTTTCTTT
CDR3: CASSSLAGNTEAFF

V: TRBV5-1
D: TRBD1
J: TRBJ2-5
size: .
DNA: TGCGCCAGCAGCTCGGGACAGACCCAAGAGACCCAGTACTTC
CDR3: CASSSGQTQETQYF

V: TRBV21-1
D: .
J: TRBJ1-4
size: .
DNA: TGTGCCAGCAGCAAGGGCAGCCATAATGAAAAACTGTTTTTT
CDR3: CASSKGSHNEKLFF

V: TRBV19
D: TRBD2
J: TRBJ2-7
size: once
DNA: TGTGCCAGTAGTCGGCGCAGCGGGGGATTCTCCTACGAGCAGTACTTC
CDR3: CASSRRSGGFSYEQYF

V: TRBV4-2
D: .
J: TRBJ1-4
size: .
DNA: TGTGCCAGCAGCCAAGCGTCCGGGGGTCTAATTAATGAAAAACTGTTTTTT
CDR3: CASSQASGGLINEKLFF